These T cell receptor beta chains were read from a single sample in a study of T-cell reconstitution after alpha-beta-depleted transplantation in children. TCRdb processed the PCR reads anew with MiXCR; each CDR3 protein has one entry. The sample has roughly 90,000 distinct CDR3 sequences, roughly an eighth seen once; the top ten hold 11% to 15%. The sample in question was PBMCs from the stem cell graft donor, obtained from the stem cell graft. The source is a human donor who donated a stem cell graft to a child with inherited bone marrow failure. CDR3s include the opening cysteine and the closing phenylalanine or tryptophan. A D gene is named only where the DNA matches it firmly. Clone size is not always given. Where it is, it says once, few, many or a class for expanded clones.

D gene: -; V gene: TRBV20-1; J gene: TRBJ2-3; clone size: many; CDR3 DNA: TGCAGTGCTAGAGACCGAACTGGGCGGGCAGATACGCAGTATTTT; CDR3 protein: CSARDRTGRADTQYF
D gene: TRBD2; V gene: TRBV19; J gene: TRBJ2-2; clone size: -; CDR3 DNA: TGTGCCAGTAGTATTCGGCGGGAGGGTGATCCCGGGGAGCTGTTTTTT; CDR3 protein: CASSIRREGDPGELFF
D gene: -; V gene: TRBV7-2; J gene: TRBJ2-1; clone size: many; CDR3 DNA: TGTGCCAGCAGCCGGAACGGGCCGCCGGCCTACAATGAGCAGTTCTTC; CDR3 protein: CASSRNGPPAYNEQFF
D gene: -; V gene: TRBV6-1; J gene: TRBJ2-7; clone size: few; CDR3 DNA: TGTGCCAGCAGTGTCCGGGACAAGCCGGCGGGGGAGCAGTACTTC; CDR3 protein: CASSVRDKPAGEQYF
D gene: TRBD1; V gene: TRBV7-2; J gene: TRBJ2-7; clone size: many; CDR3 DNA: TGTGCCAGCAGCGTAACGGGACAGAGCTCCTACGAGCAGTACTTC; CDR3 protein: CASSVTGQSSYEQYF
D gene: -; V gene: TRBV11-2; J gene: TRBJ2-3; clone size: many; CDR3 DNA: TGTGCCAGCAGCGCGGGGCCGGGTACAGATACGCAGTATTTT; CDR3 protein: CASSAGPGTDTQYF
D gene: -; V gene: TRBV19; J gene: TRBJ2-3; clone size: many; CDR3 DNA: TGTGCCAGTAGCCACCGGGACTGGTACACAGATACGCAGTATTTT; CDR3 protein: CASSHRDWYTDTQYF
D gene: -; V gene: TRBV25-1; J gene: TRBJ2-7; clone size: many; CDR3 DNA: TGTGCCAGCAGTGCTCCGGGGGCCATGACCTACGAGCAGTACTTC; CDR3 protein: CASSAPGAMTYEQYF
D gene: TRBD2; V gene: TRBV29-1; J gene: TRBJ2-1; clone size: -; CDR3 DNA: TGCAGCGCCTATCTTAGCGGGGGGCCCTCCGAGCAGTTCTTC; CDR3 protein: CSAYLSGGPSEQFF
D gene: TRBD1; V gene: TRBV7-6; J gene: TRBJ2-7; clone size: -; CDR3 DNA: TGTGCCAGCAGCCCATCGGGACAGGGTATCGACGAGCAGTACTTC; CDR3 protein: CASSPSGQGIDEQYF
D gene: -; V gene: TRBV5-1; J gene: TRBJ1-1; clone size: -; CDR3 DNA: TGCGCCAGCAGCTTGTCAAACGGACCCACTGAAGCTTTCTTT; CDR3 protein: CASSLSNGPTEAFF
D gene: TRBD1; V gene: TRBV6-2/TRBV6-3; J gene: TRBJ1-5; clone size: -; CDR3 DNA: TGTGCCAGCTGCCGAGGGGGCTCGGGTCAGCCCCAGCATTTT; CDR3 protein: CASCRGGSGQPQHF
D gene: -; V gene: TRBV20-1; J gene: TRBJ1-3; clone size: many; CDR3 DNA: TGCAGTGCTAGACACGGCTCTGGAAACACCATATATTTT; CDR3 protein: CSARHGSGNTIYF
D gene: TRBD1; V gene: TRBV7-2; J gene: TRBJ1-1; clone size: many; CDR3 DNA: TGTGCCAGCAGCACCTCAGGGGGCACTGAAGCTTTCTTT; CDR3 protein: CASSTSGGTEAFF
D gene: -; V gene: TRBV5-1; J gene: TRBJ2-2; clone size: many; CDR3 DNA: TGCGCCAGCAGCTTGGCCTGGGGCGAAGGGGAGCTGTTTTTT; CDR3 protein: CASSLAWGEGELFF
D gene: -; V gene: TRBV20-1; J gene: TRBJ1-1; clone size: -; CDR3 DNA: TGCAGTGCTAGAGTTCGGACAGCAAACACTGAAGCTTTCTTT; CDR3 protein: CSARVRTANTEAFF
D gene: TRBD2; V gene: TRBV20-1; J gene: TRBJ2-3; clone size: many; CDR3 DNA: TGCAGTGCTAGAGATTGGCGGGGGGCGGTTTCAGATACGCAGTATTTT; CDR3 protein: CSARDWRGAVSDTQYF
D gene: -; V gene: TRBV6-2/TRBV6-3; J gene: TRBJ2-2; clone size: many; CDR3 DNA: TGTGCCAGCAGTTACTCTAGCGCGAACACCGGGGAGCTGTTTTTT; CDR3 protein: CASSYSSANTGELFF
D gene: TRBD2; V gene: TRBV28; J gene: TRBJ2-3; clone size: few; CDR3 DNA: TGTGCCAGCAAGACTAGCGGGGAAACAGATACGCAGTATTTT; CDR3 protein: CASKTSGETDTQYF
D gene: TRBD1; V gene: TRBV20-1; J gene: TRBJ1-5; clone size: many; CDR3 DNA: TGCAGTGCTAGAGACCCGACAGGGGGCGAAGGCTTTGGCAATCAGCCCCAGCATTTT; CDR3 protein: CSARDPTGGEGFGNQPQHF
D gene: -; V gene: TRBV20-1; J gene: TRBJ1-2; clone size: many; CDR3 DNA: TGCAGTGCTAGTAAAGAATCCTCCTATGGCTACACCTTC; CDR3 protein: CSASKESSYGYTF
D gene: -; V gene: TRBV28; J gene: TRBJ1-4; clone size: few; CDR3 DNA: TGTGCCAGCGTAGGAGGTTGGGGCTACGGTGAAAAACTGTTTTTT; CDR3 protein: CASVGGWGYGEKLFF
D gene: TRBD1; V gene: TRBV29-1; J gene: TRBJ1-3; clone size: many; CDR3 DNA: TGCAGCGCCGGAGGGACAGGGGCTGGAAACACCATATATTTT; CDR3 protein: CSAGGTGAGNTIYF
D gene: TRBD2; V gene: TRBV7-9; J gene: TRBJ2-7; clone size: many; CDR3 DNA: TGTGCCAGCAGACCATCTAGCGGGGGGCCCTACGAGCAGTACTTC; CDR3 protein: CASRPSSGGPYEQYF
D gene: -; V gene: TRBV5-5; J gene: TRBJ2-2; clone size: many; CDR3 DNA: TGTGCCAGCAGCTTGTCGTTCGGGGAGCTGTTTTTT; CDR3 protein: CASSLSFGELFF
D gene: -; V gene: TRBV4-3; J gene: TRBJ2-2; clone size: many; CDR3 DNA: TGCGCCAGCAGCCAAGGATCCGGGGGCACCGGGGAGCTGTTTTTT; CDR3 protein: CASSQGSGGTGELFF
D gene: TRBD2; V gene: TRBV7-7; J gene: TRBJ2-1; clone size: once; CDR3 DNA: TGTGCCAGCAGCAGGGGACTATACTCCTACAATGAGCAGTTCTTC; CDR3 protein: CASSRGLYSYNEQFF
D gene: TRBD2; V gene: TRBV20-1; J gene: TRBJ2-1; clone size: many; CDR3 DNA: TGCAGTGCTAGAGATCTATATAGCGGGGGCGACTCCTACAATGAGCAGTTCTTC; CDR3 protein: CSARDLYSGGDSYNEQFF
D gene: -; V gene: TRBV6-5; J gene: TRBJ2-5; clone size: many; CDR3 DNA: TGTGCCAGCAGTACCCCTCGGACCCAGTACTTC; CDR3 protein: CASSTPRTQYF
D gene: -; V gene: TRBV20-1; J gene: TRBJ1-5; clone size: many; CDR3 DNA: TGCAGTGCTCGCCGGGACACCAATCAGCCCCAGCATTTT; CDR3 protein: CSARRDTNQPQHF
D gene: -; V gene: TRBV29-1; J gene: TRBJ1-4; clone size: many; CDR3 DNA: TGCAGCGTTGAGTCGCAGGGCCGAGAAAAACTGTTTTTT; CDR3 protein: CSVESQGREKLFF
D gene: -; V gene: TRBV7-9; J gene: TRBJ2-1; clone size: many; CDR3 DNA: TGTGCCAGCAGCTCTACAGGGAATCTTGGCTACAATGAGCAGTTCTTC; CDR3 protein: CASSSTGNLGYNEQFF
D gene: -; V gene: TRBV4-3; J gene: TRBJ2-7; clone size: many; CDR3 DNA: TGCGCCAGCAGCCAAGATGGGAGCGGCCGCTACGAGCAGTACTTC; CDR3 protein: CASSQDGSGRYEQYF
D gene: -; V gene: TRBV7-9; J gene: TRBJ2-7; clone size: -; CDR3 DNA: TGTGCCAGCAGCCCATCGGGCCGGCCGTTCTACGAGCAGTACTTC; CDR3 protein: CASSPSGRPFYEQYF
D gene: TRBD2; V gene: TRBV28; J gene: TRBJ2-2; clone size: -; CDR3 DNA: TGTGCCAGCAGTTCCCAGCGGGAGCACACCGGGGAGCTGTTTTTT; CDR3 protein: CASSSQREHTGELFF
D gene: TRBD2; V gene: TRBV7-9; J gene: TRBJ2-1; clone size: many; CDR3 DNA: TGTGCCAGCAGCCTACGGACTAGCGGGAGAGCCAATGAGCAGTTCTTC; CDR3 protein: CASSLRTSGRANEQFF
D gene: -; V gene: TRBV3-1; J gene: TRBJ1-3; clone size: many; CDR3 DNA: TGTGCCAGCAGCCAAATATTCACGACCCTTTCTGGAAACACCATATATTTT; CDR3 protein: CASSQIFTTLSGNTIYF